This record covers a single TCR beta chain. The specificity of this receptor is unknown. No much larger clonotype is one base removed from it; base qualities were not supplied. V and J lose 4 bases and 4 bases, and a span of 14 bases separates them. CDR1 and CDR2 are read off the germline V gene as KGHSH and LQKENI. The CDR3 goes from the cysteine to the phenylalanine over 14 residues. Only the CDR3 portion is preserved as DNA: 42 bases, with reading frame beginning at the first base. Collaborating institutions collected whole blood in K2EDTA tubes following their own protocols. Collaborator samples were shipped for TCRbeta analysis as frozen whole blood, isolated PBMCs, or DNA extracted from either sample type. The data are from a study of blood T cell repertoires in COVID-19 (TCRdb year 2020). For the study in its entirety: Samples from collaborators originated in the United States, Italy and Spain and spanned both the acute and convalescent phases of COVID-19. The prospective study material was composed of cDNA or gDNA derived from T cells, B-cell-depleted T cells, or PBMCs. Deeply sampled blood TCRbeta repertoires from subjects exposed to, actively infected with, or recovered from COVID-19 were included in the dataset. The repertoires were released in a freely available public database meant as a resource for research on the immune response to SARS-CoV-2. The samples were drawn from the first 160 participants of the ongoing ImmuneRACE study and from 1,254 subjects provided by 6 global collaborators. The sample metadata nearly always contained a de-identified subject ID, COVID-19 status, age in years and sex. Where available, HLA class I and class II types were taken from metadata supplied by the sample provider and were not determined by assay-based typing. The full study reports these points: How much clinical and demographic metadata was included differed by source and by participant, and the metadata was provided uncurated.

The immunoSEQ Assay, a bias-controlled multiplex PCR, was used to amplify TCRbeta CDR3 regions from genomic DNA. In the paper's pipeline: The number of nucleated cells in each sample was estimated by amplification of reference gene primers within the assay. To quantify the absolute abundance of each unique TCRbeta CDR3 rearrangement, sequence reads were collapsed and filtered. For each sample, productive Simpson clonality was calculated by taking the square root of Simpson's diversity index across productive rearrangements. What TCRdb holds here is the immuneACCESS table cut down to in-frame rearrangements. Part of the clones is not present; checked against another copy, under half of the missing clones reflect an unresolved V gene, and the others are unexplained. The DNA was the basis for D and trimming; V, J and clone size are from that table. This sample is represented by roughly 72,000 clones; roughly 90% of them were singletons. The leading ten clones occupy about 2.5% of the sample.

This clonotype was sampled from a human donor in a cohort sampled during active COVID-19. The sequence links TRBV18 to TRBJ2-7; the D segment could be TRBD1, given 5 matching bases. Sequencing used peripheral blood. The CDR3 in this case is CASSQRAQGYEQYF. DNA sequence: TGTGCCAGCTCACAACGAGCTCAGGGTTACGAGCAGTACTTC.